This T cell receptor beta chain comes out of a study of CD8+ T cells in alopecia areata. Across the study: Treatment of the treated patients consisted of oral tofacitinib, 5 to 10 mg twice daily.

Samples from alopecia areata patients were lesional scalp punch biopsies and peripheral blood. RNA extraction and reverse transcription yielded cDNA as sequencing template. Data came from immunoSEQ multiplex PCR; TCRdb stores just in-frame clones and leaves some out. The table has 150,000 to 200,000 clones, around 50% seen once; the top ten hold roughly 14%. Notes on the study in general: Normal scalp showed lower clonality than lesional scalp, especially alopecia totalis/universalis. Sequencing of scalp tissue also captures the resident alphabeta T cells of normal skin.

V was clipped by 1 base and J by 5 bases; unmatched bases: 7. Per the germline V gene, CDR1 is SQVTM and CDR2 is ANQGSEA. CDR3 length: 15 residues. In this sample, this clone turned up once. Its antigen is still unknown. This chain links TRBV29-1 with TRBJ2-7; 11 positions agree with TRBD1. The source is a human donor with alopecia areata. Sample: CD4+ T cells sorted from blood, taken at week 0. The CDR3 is CSVEARTGGLDEQYF. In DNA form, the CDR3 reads TGCAGCGTTGAAGCGAGGACAGGGGGCTTAGACGAGCAGTACTTC.